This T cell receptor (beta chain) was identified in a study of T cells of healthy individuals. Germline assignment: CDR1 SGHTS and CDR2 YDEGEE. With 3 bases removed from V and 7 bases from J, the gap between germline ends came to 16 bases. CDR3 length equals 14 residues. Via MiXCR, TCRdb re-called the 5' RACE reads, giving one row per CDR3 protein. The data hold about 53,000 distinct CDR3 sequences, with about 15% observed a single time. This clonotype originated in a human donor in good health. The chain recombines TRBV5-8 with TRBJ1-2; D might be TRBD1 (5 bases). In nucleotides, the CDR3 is TGTGCCAGCAGCTCCGGGCTGGATAGGGGTGGCTACACCTTC. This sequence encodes CASSSGLDRGGYTF.